This T cell receptor beta chain is from a study of T cells in Graves' hyperthyroidism and ophthalmopathy. Study-level results: The model identified upcoming ophthalmopathy a median about six months ahead of onset.

This clonotype came up many times. Its antigen is still unknown. V gave up 0 bases and J gave up 7 bases; unmatched junction bases: 7. The CDR3 has 16 residues. Germline V gene data show CDR1 as SEHNR and CDR2 as FQNEAQ (reference sequence). TCR beta CDR3 sequences were amplified from RNA transcripts. During a first-round RT-PCR of the TCR CDR3, the HTBI primer set was used. From the multiplex PCR reads, TCRdb called clonotypes with MiXCR, one entry per CDR3 protein. The sample includes roughly 180,000 distinct CDR3 sequences, 9.4% of them seen just once. Exclusion criteria comprised uncontrolled infection, other autoimmune disease, pregnancy or lactation. Using 10 ml of fresh peripheral blood, PBMCs were prepared.

The sequence derives from a woman aged 18 to 35 with Graves' hyperthyroidism that later progressed to Graves' ophthalmopathy. Sequencing used blood. This chain links TRBV7-9 with TRBJ2-5, with TRBD2 matching over 11 bases. CDR3 coding DNA: TGTGCCAGCAGCTTAGCGCTGACTAGCGGGAAGGCGACCCAGTACTTC. Protein sequence: CASSLALTSGKATQYF. The full variable domain, its missing parts supplied by reference TRBV7-9 and TRBJ2-5, is DTGVSQNPRHKITKRGQNVTFRCDPISEHNRLYWYRQTLGQGPEFLTYFQNEAQLEKSRLLSDRFSAERPKGSFSTLEIQRTEQGDSAMYLCASSLALTSGKATQYFGPGTRLLVL.